This T cell receptor (beta chain) was obtained from a study of memory CD4+ T cells and cytomegalovirus serostatus. Turning to the study itself: Healthy Belgian adult donors included 9 or 10 CMV-positive and 24 CMV-negative people.

The sort gate was single viable CD3+CD4+CD8-CD45RO+ cells for memory CD4+ T cells. Positive selection with CD4 microbeads enriched total CD4+ T cells. Note on this clone: The antigen remains undetermined. A read error may produce the germline difference seen at one junction end.

Only in-frame clones appear in the TCRdb table, and some are missing; sequencing was by immunoSEQ multiplex PCR. Of about 57,000 clones in the sample, over 75% were seen once. This CDR3 region has 15 residues. Germline CDR1 is SGHDT and CDR2 is YYEEEE. Study-level points and caveats: Of under 200 reported CMV TCRbeta sequences, roughly 67 were found in memory CD4+ repertoires.

This chain links TRBV5-6 with TRBJ1-6; 11 bases align to TRBD1. The material sequenced was memory CD4+ T cells from blood. The sequence derives from an adult in good health and CMV-seronegative. In DNA, the CDR3 is TGTGCCAGCAACTTGGCCGGGACAGGGGGTTCACCCCTCCACTTT. Its translation: CASNLAGTGGSPLHF.